These 32 T cell receptor beta chains were sequenced from one sample in a study of blood T cell repertoires in COVID-19. TCRdb's table, derived via immunoSEQ multiplex PCR, lists solely in-frame clones and lacks some. The sample has roughly 200,000 clones; 80% to 85% are singletons. Sequencing used peripheral blood. These receptors came from a woman aged 40 to 55 with COVID-19, enrolled during active disease.

The V call is TRBV3-1 (or the pseudogene TRBV3-2), the J call TRBJ1-6, with a weak D call TRBD1 (5 bases). Germline V lookup: CDR1 LGHDT, CDR2 YNNKEL (reference sequence). The CDR3 runs to 16 residues. V dropped 4 bases and J dropped 7 bases, with 17 bases sitting between them. The CDR3 reads CASSRRGRRDNSPLHF. The CDR3 coding sequence is TGTGCCAGCAGCCGGCGGGGCCGTCGGGACAATTCACCCCTCCACTTT.

V and J are TRBV10-3 and TRBJ2-3; 7 positions match TRBD2. CDR3 length: 12 amino acids. V shed 4 bases and J 9 bases; nucleotides not matched to a gene: 4. Germline V gene lookup returns CDR1 ENHRY and CDR2 SYGVKD. CDR3 sequence (DNA): TGTGCCATCAGTGGTCCCGGGGGGACGCAGTATTTT. Its translation is CAISGPGGTQYF.

The genes are TRBV5-4 and TRBJ2-3, with TRBD1 as a possible D gene (6 bases). Germline CDR1 reads SGHNT; CDR2 reads YYREEE (reference sequence). The V end lost 4 bases, the J end lost 5 bases, and 8 bases lay between the germline ends. The CDR3 loop spans 12 amino acids. CDR3 bases: TGTGCCAGCAGCCTCAGGGGAGATACGCAGTATTTT. Encoded protein: CASSLRGDTQYF.

Points on this clone: The same CDR3 is also encoded by other DNA sequences in this sample. The chain links TRBV9 to TRBJ2-3; a possible D gene is TRBD1 (6 bases). This CDR3 has 14 residues. The V gene's germline CDR1 is SGDLS and CDR2 YYNGEE. Between the trimmed V and J ends, which lost 0 bases and 3 bases, there was a span of 8 bases. CDR3 in amino acids: CASSVGQGTDTQYF. The CDR3 nucleotides are TGTGCCAGCAGCGTAGGTCAGGGGACAGATACGCAGTATTTT.

The CDR3 coding sequence is TGTGCCAGCAGGGAGGACAGGGGCGGCAATCAGCCCCAGCATTTT. Protein product: CASREDRGGNQPQHF. The gene calls are TRBV27 and TRBJ1-5; 9 bases are a match to TRBD1. Germline assignment: CDR1 MNHEY and CDR2 SMNVEV (reference sequence). The CDR3 is made up of 15 amino acids. V lost 6 bases and J lost 2; bases outside the gene matches: 5.

The chain combines TRBV27 with TRBJ2-5; D call uncertain. V dropped 7 bases and J dropped 5 bases, with 14 bases sitting between them. Per the germline V gene, CDR1 is MNHEY and CDR2 is SMNVEV (reference sequence). The CDR3 runs to 13 residues. The CDR3 reads CASTPAPGETQYF. The CDR3 bases are TGTGCCAGCACCCCTGCACCCGGGGAGACCCAGTACTTC.

This clone was recorded a few times. The same CDR3 can be traced to other DNA sequences in this sample. The V and J genes are TRBV19 and TRBJ2-1, with TRBD1 matching 8 bases. There are 16 residues in the CDR3. CDR1 is LNHDA, CDR2 SQIVND, per germline (reference sequence). Germline trimming cut 3 bases from V and 0 bases from J; bases unmatched to any gene: 4. The CDR3 reads CASSIAGQGSYNEQFF. The CDR3 nucleotides read TGTGCCAGTAGTATCGCCGGACAGGGCTCCTACAATGAGCAGTTCTTC.

The V and J genes are TRBV27 and TRBJ1-2, with 7 bases matching TRBD1. Looked up from germline, CDR1 is MNHEY and CDR2 is SMNVEV (reference sequence). V trimming: 3 bases; J trimming: 1 base; junction bases outside the gene matches: 5. The CDR3 is 15 residues long. The CDR3 protein is CASSLGAGGNYGYTF. DNA for the CDR3: TGTGCCAGCAGTTTGGGTGCAGGGGGTAACTATGGCTACACCTTC.

V and J are TRBV24-1 and TRBJ2-1; 11 bases line up with TRBD2. Per germline, CDR1 KGHDR and CDR2 SFDVKD. With V trimmed by 5 bases and J by 7 bases, 12 bases remained unmatched. The CDR3 sequence is 17 residues long. The CDR3 spells CATSGNPAGLAGNEQFF. The CDR3 DNA follows: TGTGCCACCAGTGGTAACCCCGCAGGACTAGCGGGTAATGAGCAGTTCTTC.

The V gene is TRBV19, the J gene TRBJ2-1, with a tentative D call TRBD1 (6 bases). V was pared by 7 bases and J by 4 bases, with 14 bases between. The CDR3 loop spans 14 amino acids. CDR1 and CDR2 from the germline V gene are LNHDA and SQIVND (reference sequence). CDR3 DNA sequence: TGTGCCAGTACGGGCAGGGGTACGTACAATGAGCAGTTCTTC. Translation: CASTGRGTYNEQFF.

The chain carries TRBV20-1 and TRBJ1-1, with 7 bases matching TRBD1. The CDR3 length is 14 residues. With 3 bases clipped from V and 0 bases from J, the junction kept 4 bases outside the gene matches. Germline CDR1 DFQATT, CDR2 SNEGSKA (reference sequence). The CDR3: CSASVGQMNTEAFF. The CDR3 coding sequence is TGCAGTGCTAGTGTGGGACAGATGAACACTGAAGCTTTCTTT.

The J gene is TRBJ1-1, the V gene TRBV7-9; no reliable D call. CDR3 length: 14 residues. Trimming removed 1 base from V and 3 bases from J, with 9 bases in between. Looked up from germline, CDR1 is SEHNR and CDR2 is FQNEAQ (reference sequence). CDR3 sequence (DNA): TGTGCCAGCAGCTTAGTGGGGAGAGACACTGAAGCTTTCTTT. It translates to CASSLVGRDTEAFF. Using reference TRBV7-9 and TRBJ1-1 for the parts outside the CDR3, the full variable domain is DTGVSQNPRHKITKRGQNVTFRCDPISEHNRLYWYRQTLGQGPEFLTYFQNEAQLEKSRLLSDRFSAERPKGSFSTLEIQRTEQGDSAMYLCASSLVGRDTEAFFGQGTRLTVV.

As for this clone: This sample also contains other DNA sequences that code for the same CDR3. CDR3 protein: CASSSGEYNEQFF. CDR3 coding DNA: TGTGCCAGCAGCTCAGGGGAATACAATGAGCAGTTCTTC. The J gene is TRBJ2-1, the V gene TRBV2, with D possibly matching TRBD1 (6 bases). Trimming left V 6 bases short and J 4 bases short, with 10 bases between. Germline CDR1 is SNHLY and CDR2 is FYNNEI. The CDR3 length is 13 residues.

This rearrangement joins TRBV7-8 to TRBJ2-5; the D gene is possibly TRBD2 (5 bases). This CDR3 is 14 amino acids long. V lost 3 bases and J 2 bases, leaving 10 bases between the germline ends. The germline gives CDR1 SGHVS, CDR2 FQNEAQ. The CDR3 bases are TGTGCCAGCAGCTTTGGGAGAATTCAAGAGACCCAGTACTTC. Amino acid sequence: CASSFGRIQETQYF.

The chain uses TRBV14 and TRBJ2-2, with D possibly TRBD1 on 5 matching bases. V was cut by 0 bases and J by 7 bases, with 15 bases left in between. The CDR3 is 16 amino acids. The V gene's germline CDR1 is SGHDN and CDR2 FVKESK. The CDR3 coding sequence is TGTGCCAGCAGCCAAGATGTAGGACATTTAAGCGGGGAGCTGTTTTTT. Translating it yields CASSQDVGHLSGELFF.

The chain recombines TRBV27 with TRBJ2-7; 8 bases fit TRBD2. The V gene end was trimmed by 0 bases and the J gene end by 3 bases; junction bases not matched to a gene: 1. The CDR3 contains 14 residues. The germline V gene has CDR1 MNHEY and CDR2 SMNVEV (reference sequence). CDR3 region: CASSLSAGGYEQYF. The CDR3 coding sequence is TGTGCCAGCAGTTTATCTGCGGGGGGCTACGAGCAGTACTTC.

This sequence joins TRBV10-1 and TRBJ2-5; the D gene is possibly TRBD2 (6 bases). Germline V gene data show CDR1 as WNHNN and CDR2 as SYGVQD (reference sequence). V lost 3 bases and J 5 bases, leaving 13 bases between the germline ends. This CDR3 is 14 amino acids long. The CDR3 region is CASSDRGTRETQYF. The DNA of the CDR3 is TGCGCCAGCAGTGATCGGGGGACGAGGGAGACCCAGTACTTC.

V is TRBV27 and J is TRBJ2-2, with D hard to call. The germline V gene encodes CDR1 MNHEY and CDR2 SMNVEV (reference sequence). The V end lost 7 bases, the J end lost 6 bases, and 15 bases lay between the germline ends. This CDR3 spans 14 amino acids. The CDR3 nucleotides are TGTGCCAGCACCCCGTCGATGGCAGCCGGGGAGCTGTTTTTT. Protein sequence: CASTPSMAAGELFF.

This clone was counted a few times. The genes are TRBV6-1 and TRBJ2-1; 11 positions match TRBD1. Trimming took 3 bases from V and 5 from J; bases not matched to a gene: 3. CDR3 size: 15 residues. Germline V CDR1 and CDR2: MNHNS, SASEGT. CDR3 amino acids: CASSEGQGVHNEQFF. DNA of the CDR3: TGTGCCAGCAGTGAGGGACAGGGGGTCCACAATGAGCAGTTCTTC.

The V and J genes are TRBV18 and TRBJ2-1; the match to TRBD1 covers 9 bases. CDR3 length: 15 amino acids. Germline V CDR1 and CDR2: KGHSH, LQKENI. Trimming cost V 6 bases and J 9 bases; bases outside gene matches: 12. In nucleotides, the CDR3 is TGTGCCAGCTCCCCCGAGGGACAGGGAATTGTTGAGCAGTTCTTC. Its protein product is CASSPEGQGIVEQFF.

The chain uses TRBV6-6 and TRBJ1-4; D is uncertain. The CDR3 is made up of 10 amino acids. Trimming removed 8 bases from V and 6 bases from J, with 4 bases in between. Germline V CDR1 and CDR2: MNHNY, SVGAGI (reference sequence). CDR3 sequence (DNA): TGTGCCAGCGGAGATGAAAAACTGTTTTTT. Translating gives CASGDEKLFF.

This clone was seen only once. This chain connects TRBV19 to TRBJ2-2, with a tentative D call TRBD2 (6 bases). Trimming took 9 bases from V and 3 from J, leaving 11 bases between them. The CDR3 consists of 13 residues. Per germline, CDR1 LNHDA and CDR2 SQIVND (reference sequence). CDR3 in amino acids: CASRGSDTGELFF. Here the CDR3 DNA reads TGTGCCAGCCGGGGGTCGGACACCGGGGAGCTGTTTTTT.

V and J are TRBV18 and TRBJ2-1; a weak D match, TRBD2 (7 bases). Between the trimmed V and J ends, which lost 7 bases and 3 bases, there was a span of 13 bases. The CDR3 is made up of 14 amino acids. In germline, CDR1 is KGHSH, CDR2 LQKENI. The CDR3 DNA reads as TGTGCCAGCTTATGGGGGGGCGTCTACAATGAGCAGTTCTTC. Its protein product is CASLWGGVYNEQFF. The full variable domain, in which reference TRBV18 and TRBJ2-1 provide the parts outside the CDR3, is NAGVMQNPRHLVRRRGQEARLRCSPMKGHSHVYWYRQLPEEGLKFMVYLQKENIIDESGMPKERFSAEFPKEGPSILRIQQVVRGDSAAYFCASLWGGVYNEQFFGPGTRLTVL.

The V gene is TRBV6-1, the J gene TRBJ2-7; TRBD1 agrees at 10 bases. After removal of 4 bases from V and 2 bases from J, the junction contained 8 bases not matched to a gene. Germline V gives CDR1 MNHNS, CDR2 SASEGT. The CDR3 contains 16 residues. Written as DNA, the CDR3 is TGTGCCAGCAGTGGACCGGGACAGGGGTCCGCCTACGAGCAGTACTTC. Amino acids: CASSGPGQGSAYEQYF.

This clone appeared a few times. The CDR3 DNA reads TGCGCCAGCAGCTTGGCTATGACAGGGGCCAACATTCAGTACTTC. Amino acids: CASSLAMTGANIQYF. J is TRBJ2-4 and V is TRBV5-1, with 8 bases matching TRBD1. J was trimmed by 7 bases and V by 0 bases; bases with no gene match: 6. Germline CDR1 reads SGHRS; CDR2 reads YFSETQ. CDR3 size: 15 residues.

This chain uses TRBV4-1 with TRBJ2-3, with D tentatively TRBD2 (5 bases). This CDR3 has 14 amino acids. V lost 7 bases and J lost 2, with 13 bases in between. Germline V gene data show CDR1 as MGHRA and CDR2 as YSYEKL. CDR3 coding DNA: TGCGCCAGCACCCTAGCTATCCCCACAGATACGCAGTATTTT. This gives the protein CASTLAIPTDTQYF.

The J gene is TRBJ1-4, the V gene TRBV19; D ambiguous. V was trimmed by 3 bases and J by 7 bases, leaving 15 bases between them. The CDR3 is 15 amino acids. CDR1 and CDR2 from the germline V gene are LNHDA and SQIVND (reference sequence). The CDR3 DNA follows: TGTGCCAGTAGTATTCCAGCAGGCAATTTTGAAAAACTGTTTTTT. Translated: CASSIPAGNFEKLFF.

The chain employs TRBV7-3 and TRBJ1-6; D is unclear. Germline values: CDR1 SGHTA, CDR2 FQGTGA. V lost 6 bases to trimming and J lost 0 bases, with 9 bases between them. The CDR3 spans 15 residues. The CDR3, as DNA: TGTGCCAGCAGGGGAGTGAGCTCCTATAATTCACCCCTCCACTTT. It translates to CASRGVSSYNSPLHF.

Note on this clone: One end of the junction is discordant with germline, which a read error may explain. The CDR3 DNA reads as TGCGCCAGCAGTTTGGAGACAGGGGACGGAAACACCATATATTTT. This translates into CASSLETGDGNTIYF. The chain is built from TRBV5-1 and TRBJ1-3, with 8 bases aligning to TRBD1. This CDR3 region has 15 residues. CDR1 is SGHRS and CDR2 is YFSETQ in the germline V gene.

This clone was seen a few times. J is TRBJ1-2 and V is TRBV5-4; the D gene is possibly TRBD1 (6 bases). The germline V gene has CDR1 SGHNT and CDR2 YYREEE (reference sequence). The V gene lost 5 bases and the J gene lost 5 bases, with 19 bases spanning the gap. The CDR3 runs 15 residues. CDR3 sequence: CASRISGGGSYGYTF. The DNA of the CDR3 is TGTGCCAGCAGAATCTCGGGAGGGGGGAGTTATGGCTACACCTTC.

The V gene is TRBV25-1, the J gene TRBJ1-1; D ambiguous. Germline CDR1 and CDR2: MGHDK and SYGVNS. This CDR3 is built from 14 residues. V was pared by 1 base and J by 6 bases, with 12 bases between. DNA of the CDR3: TGTGCCAGCAGTGAATCACAACGGCGGGCTGAAGCTTTCTTT. Translated, it gives CASSESQRRAEAFF.

CDR3 loop: CASSGGTTNEQFF. The CDR3 DNA reads as TGCGCCAGCAGCGGAGGGACTACCAATGAGCAGTTCTTC. The rearrangement joins TRBV5-1 to TRBJ2-1, with TRBD2 matching 7 bases. Per the germline V gene, CDR1 is SGHRS and CDR2 is YFSETQ. V lost 4 bases, J lost 6 bases, and 4 bases stayed unmatched. The CDR3 consists of 13 residues.